This T cell receptor beta chain was identified in a study of blood T cell repertoires in COVID-19. Study as a whole: PBMCs, B-cell-depleted T cells, or T cells provided the cDNA or gDNA that made up the material.

Original processing notes: It was from reference gene primer amplification that nucleated cell counts were estimated. TCRdb's table, derived via immunoSEQ multiplex PCR, lists solely in-frame clones and lacks some. V, J and clone size are those of that table, while D and trimming were read from the DNA. The sample includes around 400,000 clones, about 89% of them seen just once. The CDR3 contains 15 residues. Germline V gene lookup returns CDR1 SQVTM and CDR2 ANQGSEA. V dropped 1 base and J dropped 3; count of bases not matched to a gene: 3. This receptor was obtained from a man aged 40-50 years with acute or convalescent COVID-19. The sample comprised peripheral blood. The chain has TRBV29-1 and TRBJ2-1; 10 bases agree with TRBD2. DNA of the CDR3: TGCAGCGTTGAAGTACTAGCGGGGAACTACAATGAGCAGTTCTTC. The encoded protein is CSVEVLAGNYNEQFF.